The clone carrying this TCR beta chain occurred many times. The data were obtained in a study of metastatic and nonmetastatic thyroid tumors. No patient received treatment before thyroid surgery. TCRdb re-called the PCR reads with MiXCR. The data show 25,000 or so clones, 15% seen once. Germline V gene lookup returns CDR1 LGHNA and CDR2 YNFKEQ. Trimming cost V 4 bases and J 3 bases; bases outside gene matches: 9. The CDR3 runs to 17 residues. The sequenced sample consisted of blood. This sequence was found in a male donor with papillary thyroid cancer or a benign thyroid nodule (not recorded which). Some clones in this sample may be carry-over from other donors' samples. The V and J genes are TRBV4-2 and TRBJ2-1, with 10 nucleotides matching TRBD2. CDR3 sequence reads: CASSPGGLAGDYNEQFF. The CDR3 DNA follows: TGTGCCAGCAGCCCGGGGGGTCTAGCGGGAGACTACAATGAGCAGTTCTTC.